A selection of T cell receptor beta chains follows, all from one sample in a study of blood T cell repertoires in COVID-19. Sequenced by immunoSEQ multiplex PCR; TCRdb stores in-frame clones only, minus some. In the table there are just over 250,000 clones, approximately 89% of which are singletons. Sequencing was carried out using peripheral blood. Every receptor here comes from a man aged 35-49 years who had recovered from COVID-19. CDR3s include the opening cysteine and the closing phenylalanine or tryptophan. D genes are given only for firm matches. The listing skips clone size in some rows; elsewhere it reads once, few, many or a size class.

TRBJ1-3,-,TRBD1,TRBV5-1,TGCGCCAGCAGCCGGGACAGGGTCGCTGGAAACACCATATATTTT,CASSRDRVAGNTIYF
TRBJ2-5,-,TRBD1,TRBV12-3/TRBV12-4,TGTGCCAGCAGTATGACAGGGAAAGAGACCCAGTACTTC,CASSMTGKETQYF
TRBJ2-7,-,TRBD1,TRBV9,TGTGCCAGCAGCCCGTGGGGACAGGGGGCTAACGAGCAGTACTTC,CASSPWGQGANEQYF
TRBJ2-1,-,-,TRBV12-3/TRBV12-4,TGTGCCAGCTCCCGGAGGGGCAATGAGCAGTTCTTC,CASSRRGNEQFF
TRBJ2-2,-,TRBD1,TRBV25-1,TGTGCCAGCAGTGAGACCGGGACAGGGGGCCCCGGGGAGCTGTTTTTT,CASSETGTGGPGELFF
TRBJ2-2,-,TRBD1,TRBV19,TGTGCCAGTACCCTGGACAGGATCACCGGGGAGCTGTTTTTT,CASTLDRITGELFF
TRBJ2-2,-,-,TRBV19,TGTGCCAGTAGTATGAGGCGGGGGAACACCGGGGAGCTGTTTTTT,CASSMRRGNTGELFF
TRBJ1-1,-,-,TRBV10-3,TGTGCCATCAGCTCGACAGGACGGACTGAAGCTTTCTTT,CAISSTGRTEAFF
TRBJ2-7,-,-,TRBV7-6,TGTGCCAGCAGCTTAGCGCGGTCGGGTGGCGAGCAGTACTTC,CASSLARSGGEQYF
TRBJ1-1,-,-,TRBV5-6,TGTGCCAGCAGCAGCGGTGGGGGGACTGAAGCTTTCTTT,CASSSGGGTEAFF
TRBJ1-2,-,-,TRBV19,TGTGCCAGTAGTATCCGGTCGGACAAAAACTATGGCTACACCTTC,CASSIRSDKNYGYTF
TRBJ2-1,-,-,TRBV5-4,TGTGCCAGCAGCTTGACAGGGTCCCACAATGAGCAGTTCTTC,CASSLTGSHNEQFF
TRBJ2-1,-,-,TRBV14,TGTGCCAGCAGCCAACGAGCGAACAATGAGCAGTTCTTC,CASSQRANNEQFF
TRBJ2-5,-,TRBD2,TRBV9,TGTGCCAGCAGCGTAGCGGGGGGTCGGGAAGAGACCCAGTACTTC,CASSVAGGREETQYF
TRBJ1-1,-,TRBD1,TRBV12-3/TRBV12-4,TGTGCCAGCAGTCAACAGGGGGCGCGAGGAGCTTTCTTT,CASSQQGARGAFF
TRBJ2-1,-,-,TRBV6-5,TGTGCCAGCAGTAACTCTGGACAGTACAATGAGCAGTTCTTC,CASSNSGQYNEQFF
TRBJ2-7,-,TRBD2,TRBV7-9,TGTGCCAGCAGCCCTAACACCGGGACTAGCGGGAGGGCAGGCGAGCAGTACTTC,CASSPNTGTSGRAGEQYF
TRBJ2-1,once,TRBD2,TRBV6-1,TGTGCCAGCAGTGGCTTCAGTGGGAGGGCCTACAATGAGCAGTTCTTC,CASSGFSGRAYNEQFF
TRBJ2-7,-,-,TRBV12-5,TGTGCTAGTGGTTTGAATGAGTACGAGCAGTACTTC,CASGLNEYEQYF
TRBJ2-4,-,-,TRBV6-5,TGTGCCAGCAGTTACGTGGAGTCGGCCAAAAACATTCAGTACTTC,CASSYVESAKNIQYF
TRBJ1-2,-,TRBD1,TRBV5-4,TGTGCCAGCAGCTCAAAGACAGGGCATCTCTATGGCTACACCTTC,CASSSKTGHLYGYTF
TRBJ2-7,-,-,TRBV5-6,TGTGCCAGCAGCCCCGTAGGGGTGAACGAGCAGTACTTC,CASSPVGVNEQYF
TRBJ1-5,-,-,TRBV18,TGTGCCAGCTCTAGTCAGCCCCAGCATTTT,CASSSQPQHF
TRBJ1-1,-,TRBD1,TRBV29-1,TGCAGCGTGGGAGGCACAGGGGGGAGTCGTTGGAACACTGAAGCTTTCTTT,CSVGGTGGSRWNTEAFF
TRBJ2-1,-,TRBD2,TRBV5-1,TGCGCCAGCAGCTCCGGTCTAGCGGGTGAGAATGAGCAGTTCTTC,CASSSGLAGENEQFF
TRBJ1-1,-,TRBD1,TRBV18,TGTGCCAGCTCACCTGGGACAGGGTCTTTCTTT,CASSPGTGSFF
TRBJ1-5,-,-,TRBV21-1,TGTGCCAGCAGCAGTCGGACAGGGAGCCCCAATCAGCCCCAGCATTTT,CASSSRTGSPNQPQHF
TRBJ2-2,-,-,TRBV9,TGTGCCAGCAGCGTGGCGGGGTCCGGGGAGCTGTTTTTT,CASSVAGSGELFF
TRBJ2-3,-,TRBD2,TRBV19,TGTGCCAGTATGCGGGGGGCCGGGGATACGCAGTATTTT,CASMRGAGDTQYF
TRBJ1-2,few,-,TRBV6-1,TGTGCCAGCAGTGAGGATTCAGGCTATGGCTACACCTTC,CASSEDSGYGYTF
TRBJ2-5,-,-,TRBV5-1,TGCGCCAGCAGCTTGGAAACCGGGACAACCCAAGAGACCCAGTACTTC,CASSLETGTTQETQYF
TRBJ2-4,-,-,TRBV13,TGTGCCAGCAGGGCCCAGGGGTTAGCCAAAAACATTCAGTACTTC,CASRAQGLAKNIQYF
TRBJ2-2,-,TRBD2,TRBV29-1,TGCAGCGTTGGGACTAGTACGGTCGCCGGGGAGCTGTTTTTT,CSVGTSTVAGELFF
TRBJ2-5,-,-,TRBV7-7,TGTGCCAGCAGCGCGTCTCTTGGCGGGCTAAGCCAAGAGACCCAGTACTTC,CASSASLGGLSQETQYF
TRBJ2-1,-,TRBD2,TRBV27,TGTGCCAGCAGTTACCGGACTAGCGATGAGCAGTTCTTC,CASSYRTSDEQFF
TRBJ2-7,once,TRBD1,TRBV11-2,TGTGCCAGCAGCTCCAGGACAGGGGGGAGCTCCTACGAGCAGTACTTC,CASSSRTGGSSYEQYF
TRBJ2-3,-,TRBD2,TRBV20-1,TGCAGTGCTAGTAGCGGGCGGTTGAGCACAGATACGCAGTATTTT,CSASSGRLSTDTQYF
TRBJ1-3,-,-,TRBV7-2,TGTGCCAGCAGCCTACGGCCGGGTAGAAACACCATATATTTT,CASSLRPGRNTIYF
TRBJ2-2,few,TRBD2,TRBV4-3,TGCGCCAGCAGCCCTGGCGGGGGGGGGAACACCGGGGAGCTGTTTTTT,CASSPGGGGNTGELFF
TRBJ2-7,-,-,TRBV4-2,TGTGCCAGCGGTGGTGGGACATCGTACGAGCAGTACTTC,CASGGGTSYEQYF
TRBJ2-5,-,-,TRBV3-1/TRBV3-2,TGTGCCAGCAGCGGATTTAAACCCGGACTGGCGCAAGAGACCCAGTACTTC,CASSGFKPGLAQETQYF
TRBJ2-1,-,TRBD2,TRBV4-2,TGTGCCAGCACCGGAGCGGGAGGAAAATACAATGAGCAGTTCTTC,CASTGAGGKYNEQFF
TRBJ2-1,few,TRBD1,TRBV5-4,TGTGCCAGCAGCTCGCGGACAGGGAAGAACGATGAGCAGTTCTTC,CASSSRTGKNDEQFF
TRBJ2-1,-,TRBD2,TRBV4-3,TGCGCCAGCAGCCAGGAGCGGGACTCCTACAATGAGCAGTTCTTC,CASSQERDSYNEQFF
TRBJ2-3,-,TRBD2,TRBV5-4,TGTGCCAGCAGCACCAGAGGGCGGGGGGGCACGACTAGCACAGATACGCAGTATTTT,CASSTRGRGGTTSTDTQYF
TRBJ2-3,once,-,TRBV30,TGTGCCTGGATTAGGTCTGGCGGTCCTAGCACAGATACGCAGTATTTT,CAWIRSGGPSTDTQYF
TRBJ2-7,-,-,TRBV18,TGTGCCAGCTCGGAGGCGGCACAGGAGCAGTACTTC,CASSEAAQEQYF
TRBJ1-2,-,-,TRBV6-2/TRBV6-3,TGTGCCAGCAGTCCCCGGGGGATGAACTATGGCTACACCTTC,CASSPRGMNYGYTF
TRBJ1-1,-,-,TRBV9,TGTGCCAGCAGCGTAGATCCTGCTTCCGGGGTAGACACTGAAGCTTTCTTT,CASSVDPASGVDTEAFF
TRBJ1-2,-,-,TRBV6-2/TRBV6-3,TGTGCCAGCAGCTTAACAGGGAACTATGGCTACACCTTC,CASSLTGNYGYTF
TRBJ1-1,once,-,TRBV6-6,TGTGCCAGCAGTCACAGGGATTCGGGCACTGAAGCTTTCTTT,CASSHRDSGTEAFF
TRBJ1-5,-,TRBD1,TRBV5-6,TGTGCCAGCAGCCCTGGTGGGACAGGGACTTTCAATCAGCCCCAGCATTTT,CASSPGGTGTFNQPQHF
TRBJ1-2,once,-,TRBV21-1,TGTGCCAGCAGCAAAAGGCGGTTGACGAGCTATGGCTACACCTTC,CASSKRRLTSYGYTF
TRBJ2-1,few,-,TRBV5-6,TGTGCCAGCAGCCCCCGTCTAGCCGCAATTTACAATGAGCAGTTCTTC,CASSPRLAAIYNEQFF